The source of this T cell receptor (beta chain) is a study of blood T cells in healthy people across ages. The sample holds a few counts of this clonotype. The CDR3 runs 15 residues. Germline V CDR1 and CDR2: SGHTA, FQGNSA. Primed by a sample-barcoded 5' primer and a J-beta primer mix, a second PCR proceeded for roughly 6 to 12 cycles. TCRdb reprocessed the 5' RACE reads with MiXCR, giving one entry per CDR3 protein. This sample carries hundreds of thousands of distinct CDR3 sequences, 20% to 30% of them seen once, and the ten largest clones take 9.4%. This same sample was also taken into another study, of T cells of mothers and their children. That paper notes: Donation involved three healthy Caucasian mothers and the six children that they had.

The chain has TRBV7-2 and TRBJ2-5, with D maybe TRBD1 (6 bases). The end of the DNA aligns better with TRBJ2-7, so the J call may be wrong. Sequencing was performed on blood. The origin of this receptor is a boy between 5 and 17 years old in good health. CDR3 protein: CASSFSRGETYEQYF. The CDR3 DNA is TGTGCCAGCAGCTTTTCCAGGGGCGAAACTTACGAGCAGTACTTC.